The present T cell receptor beta chain was sequenced within a study of T-cell reconstitution after alpha-beta-depleted transplantation in children. This CDR3 region has 14 residues. Per the germline V gene, CDR1 is PRHDT and CDR2 is FYEKMQ (reference sequence). The V and J ends lost 2 bases and 6 bases respectively, with 13 bases between them. TCRbeta library preparation incorporated unique molecular identifiers. TCRdb redid the calling of the PCR reads with MiXCR, one entry per CDR3 protein. The sample consists of 400,000 to 500,000 distinct CDR3 sequences, around 9.9% of them appearing once. This clonotype showed up just a few times.

This specimen was PBMCs from the stem cell graft donor, taken from the stem cell graft. The chain is built from TRBV13 and TRBJ1-2; perhaps TRBD1 as D (5 bases). The TCR sequence derives from a human donor who donated a stem cell graft to a child with acute myeloid leukemia. The CDR3 spells CASSLYAGLHGYTF. The CDR3 coding sequence is TGTGCCAGCAGCTTATATGCAGGGTTGCATGGCTACACCTTC.